There are many counts of the clone carrying this T cell receptor beta chain. The cohort's ophthalmopathy patients, a group with duration under 3 months, had a Clinical Activity Score of at least 3 and a NOSPECS grade of at least 4. Exclusions: uncontrolled infection, other autoimmune disease, pregnancy, lactation. The V gene end was trimmed by 1 base and the J gene end by 2 bases; junction bases not matched to a gene: 9. This CDR3 is built from 17 residues. Germline values: CDR1 SGHAT, CDR2 FQDESV (reference sequence). These data come from a study of T cells in Graves' hyperthyroidism and ophthalmopathy. Looking at the study overall: Specimen type is peripheral blood, collected at initial diagnosis prior to any treatment.

Amplification of TCR beta CDR3 regions used RNA as the template. HTBI primers were employed in a first-round RT-PCR of the TCR CDR3. TCRdb processed the multiplex PCR reads anew with MiXCR; each CDR3 protein has one entry. In the table there are about half a million distinct CDR3 sequences, about 20% of which are singletons. The rearrangement joins TRBV11-1 to TRBJ2-7; 9 bases are a match to TRBD2. The specimen sequenced was blood. The receptor comes from a man aged 35-49 years with Graves' ophthalmopathy. The CDR3 sequence: CASSLEGRTSATYEQYF. CDR3 nucleotides: TGTGCCAGCAGCTTAGAAGGAAGGACTAGCGCAACCTACGAGCAGTACTTC. Full variable domain (remainder filled in from reference TRBV11-1 and TRBJ2-7): EAEVAQSPRYKITEKSQAVAFWCDPISGHATLYWYRQILGQGPELLVQFQDESVVDDSQLPKDRFSAERLKGVDSTLKIQPAELGDSAMYLCASSLEGRTSATYEQYFGPGTRLTVT.